Below are 3 T cell receptor beta chains sequenced from a single sample in a study of T cells in Graves' hyperthyroidism and ophthalmopathy. RNA transcripts yielded amplified TCR beta CDR3 regions. A first-round RT-PCR of the TCR CDR3 used the HTBI primer set. TCRdb called the multiplex PCR reads again in MiXCR, with one record for every CDR3 protein. The sample contains under 350,000 distinct CDR3 sequences, 15% to 20% of which appear only once. Sequencing input: blood. The receptors derive from a woman between 45 and 65 years old with Graves' hyperthyroidism.

The chain uses TRBV7-9 and TRBJ2-7, with D unclear. V lost 2 bases to trimming and J lost 6 bases, with 8 bases between them. This CDR3 spans 12 amino acids. Germline loops: CDR1 SEHNR, CDR2 FQNEAQ (reference sequence). Here the CDR3 reads CASSLPGREQYV. As DNA, the CDR3 is TGTGCCAGCAGCTTACCCGGTCGCGAGCAGTACGTC.

This clonotype was detected ten times or more. The chain joins TRBV7-8 to TRBJ2-1, with D hard to call. The CDR3 extends over 15 amino acids. CDR1 is SGHVS, CDR2 FQNEAQ, per germline. V was pared by 1 base and J by 5 bases, with 12 bases between. CDR3 in amino acids: CASSLGVNVDNEQFF. The CDR3 DNA sequence: TGTGCCAGCAGCTTAGGCGTGAACGTCGACAATGAGCAGTTCTTC.

This clonotype was counted many times. The CDR3 loop is CSARPLAGAFLDTQYF. DNA for the CDR3: TGCAGTGCTAGACCCCTAGCGGGGGCGTTTTTAGATACGCAGTATTTT. J is TRBJ2-3 and V is TRBV20-1, with 10 positions matching TRBD2. V trimming: 2 bases; J trimming: 5 bases; junction bases outside the gene matches: 10. The CDR3 consists of 16 residues. CDR1 is DFQATT and CDR2 is SNEGSKA in the germline V gene (reference sequence).